Listed here are 16 T cell receptor beta chains from one sample, sequenced in a study of blood T cells in healthy people across ages. PCR was performed a second time for about 6 to 11 cycles using a sample-barcoded 5' primer and a J-beta primer mix. TCRdb recomputed calls from the 5' RACE reads with MiXCR, one row per CDR3 protein. Among 550,000 to 650,000 distinct CDR3 sequences listed, approximately 30% were seen once. The sample was blood. These receptors were taken from a woman of 80 years or more in good health.

The chain uses TRBV7-3 and TRBJ1-1; 11 positions agree with TRBD1. J lost 5 bases, V lost 10 bases, and 6 bases had no gene match. Germline values: CDR1 SGHTA, CDR2 FQGTGA. This CDR3 has 13 amino acids. The CDR3: CATGQGGDTEAFF. The CDR3 bases are TGTGCCACGGGACAGGGGGGCGATACTGAAGCTTTCTTT.

This clonotype was counted only a few times. V is TRBV3-1 and J is TRBJ2-5; TRBD1 matches at 8 bases. The V and J ends lost 5 bases and 2 bases, in that order; junction bases with no gene match: 7. The length of the CDR3 is 15 residues. Germline lookup yields CDR1 LGHDT and CDR2 YNNKEL (reference sequence). The CDR3 loop is CASSFRGQGQETQYF. The CDR3 DNA reads as TGTGCCAGCAGCTTCCGCGGACAGGGACAAGAGACCCAGTACTTC.

This clonotype was detected ten times or more. The chain is built from TRBV24-1 and TRBJ2-6; 11 bases are shared with TRBD1. V lost 3 bases to trimming and J lost 12 bases; unmatched junction nucleotides: 3. This CDR3 has 14 residues. Germline CDR1 and CDR2: KGHDR and SFDVKD. CDR3 DNA sequence: TGTGCCACCAGTGATCGGACAGGGGGCACCGTCCTGACTTTC. It encodes CATSDRTGGTVLTF.

V and J are TRBV6-4 and TRBJ2-3; TRBD1 agrees at 7 bases. The CDR3 has 14 amino acids. CDR1 and CDR2 (germline): MRHNA, SNTAGT. With 0 bases clipped from V and 4 bases from J, the junction kept 1 base outside the gene matches. The CDR3 bases are TGTGCCAGCAGTGACTCGCAGGGGGCAGATACGCAGTATTTT. It yields the protein CASSDSQGADTQYF.

This clonotype occurred a few times. The V gene is TRBV6-5, the J gene TRBJ1-6, with 9 bases aligning to TRBD1. V lost 5 bases and J lost 0; bases outside the gene matches: 11. The CDR3 is 19 amino acids. Germline V gene sequence: CDR1 MNHEY, CDR2 SVGAGI. CDR3 sequence reads: CASSRAGQGLFSYNSPLHF. The CDR3 nucleotides are TGTGCCAGCAGTCGGGCGGGACAGGGTTTATTCTCCTATAATTCACCCCTCCACTTT.

This clonotype was detected ten times or more. The chain links TRBV20-1 to TRBJ2-1, with 7 bases that match TRBD2. The trim removed 2 bases at V and 2 bases at J, leaving 9 bases unmatched. The CDR3 is made up of 16 amino acids. Germline V lookup: CDR1 DFQATT, CDR2 SNEGSKA (reference sequence). CDR3 sequence: CSARTPLGGAYNEQFF. In DNA, the CDR3 is TGCAGTGCTAGAACCCCTCTGGGGGGGGCCTACAATGAGCAGTTCTTC.

This clonotype was seen many times. The V and J genes are TRBV5-1 and TRBJ2-1, with unresolved D. The CDR3 length is 14 residues. Between the trimmed V and J ends, which lost 4 bases and 5 bases, there was a span of 13 bases. Germline lookup yields CDR1 SGHRS and CDR2 YFSETQ. Here the CDR3 DNA reads TGCGCCAGCAGCCCAGGATATCCTAACAATGAGCAGTTCTTC. Amino acids: CASSPGYPNNEQFF.

This rearrangement joins TRBV7-2 to TRBJ1-1; 9 nucleotides match TRBD1. The trim removed 6 bases at V and 0 bases at J, leaving 5 bases unmatched. The CDR3 loop spans 15 amino acids. Per the germline V gene, CDR1 is SGHTA and CDR2 is FQGNSA. The CDR3 nucleotides are TGTGCCAGCAGTTCGGGACAGGGACTGAACACTGAAGCTTTCTTT. It specifies CASSSGQGLNTEAFF.

This clonotype was recorded a few times. The V gene is TRBV7-2, the J gene TRBJ2-2; TRBD1 is a possible D gene (5 bases). V was clipped by 5 bases and J by 4 bases, with 20 bases between them. Germline V lookup: CDR1 SGHTA, CDR2 FQGNSA. The CDR3 contains 17 residues. CDR3 sequence: CASSPDSGRTSTGELFF. CDR3 bases: TGTGCCAGCAGCCCCGACTCCGGTCGGACAAGCACCGGGGAGCTGTTTTTT.

V and J are TRBV20-1 and TRBJ1-1; 9 nucleotides match TRBD1. The CDR3 runs 14 residues. CDR1 is DFQATT, CDR2 SNEGSKA, per germline (reference sequence). V trimming: 4 bases; J trimming: 1 base; junction bases outside the gene matches: 4. The DNA of the CDR3 is TGCAGTGCTAACCGGGACAGGGCGAACACTGAAGCTTTCTTT. This codes for CSANRDRANTEAFF.

The sample holds a few counts of this clonotype. The chain uses TRBV5-5 and TRBJ2-1; 10 nucleotides align to TRBD1. This CDR3 has 17 residues. J gave up 2 bases and V 5 bases, and 10 bases lay outside the gene matches. CDR1 is SGHKS, CDR2 YYEKEE, per germline (reference sequence). CDR3 DNA: TGTGCCAGCAGAGACAGGGGGCTAGCGATGACCTACAATGAGCAGTTCTTC. Protein product: CASRDRGLAMTYNEQFF.

The sample holds many counts of this clonotype. CDR3 in amino acids: CSAGRGLYEQYF. DNA of the CDR3: TGCAGTGCGGGCAGAGGGCTCTACGAGCAGTACTTC. This chain uses TRBV20-1 with TRBJ2-7; TRBD2 might be the D (5 bases). Germline assignment: CDR1 DFQATT and CDR2 SNEGSKA (reference sequence). CDR3 length: 12 amino acids. The V end lost 6 bases, the J end lost 3 bases, and 12 bases lay between the germline ends.

This CDR3 is CASSQGTGNGYTF. DNA of the CDR3: TGTGCCAGCAGCCAAGGGACAGGGAATGGCTACACCTTC. V is TRBV3-1 and J is TRBJ1-2; 8 bases fit TRBD1. J gave up 6 bases and V 1 base, and 1 base lay outside the gene matches. In germline, CDR1 is LGHDT, CDR2 YNNKEL (reference sequence). The CDR3 consists of 13 residues.

The chain uses TRBV4-1 and TRBJ2-7, with TRBD2 identical over 11 bases. This CDR3 is built from 14 residues. Germline V gene data show CDR1 as MGHRA and CDR2 as YSYEKL. V gave up 5 bases and J gave up 5 bases; unmatched junction bases: 5. In DNA, the CDR3 is TGCGCCAGCAGCGAACCGGGACTAGCGGACGAGCAGTACTTC. It translates to CASSEPGLADEQYF.

This clonotype was counted many times. The J gene is TRBJ1-6, the V gene TRBV9; 9 nucleotides agree with TRBD1. This CDR3 is built from 15 residues. Germline CDR1 is SGDLS and CDR2 is YYNGEE. V lost 5 bases to trimming and J lost 10 bases; unmatched junction nucleotides: 10. The CDR3: CASRKEDRGMSPLHF. For the CDR3, the DNA is TGTGCCAGCAGGAAAGAGGACAGGGGTATGTCACCCCTCCACTTT.

This clonotype has at least ten counts. The chain links TRBV5-1 to TRBJ1-6; D is possibly TRBD1 (5 bases). The CDR3 length is 15 residues. The germline gives CDR1 SGHRS, CDR2 YFSETQ. V was shortened by 4 bases and J by 5 bases, with 13 bases between the two germline ends. CDR3 region: CASSIRGGDNSPLHF. The CDR3 region has the DNA TGCGCCAGCAGCATACGGGGGGGGGATAATTCACCCCTCCACTTT.